A selection of T cell receptor beta chains follows, all from one sample in a study of early T cells in non-severe SARS-CoV-2 infection. TCRdb used MiXCR to reprocess the 5' RACE reads, holding one entry per CDR3 protein. The table has some 90,000 distinct CDR3 sequences, under 15% seen once. Sequenced: whole blood. These receptors all stem from an adult who was a healthcare worker with PCR-confirmed SARS-CoV-2 infection or an uninfected control (not recorded which). The CDR3 runs from the conserved cysteine through the conserved F or W. D genes are given only for firm matches.

d_gene: .; v_gene: TRBV18; j_gene: TRBJ2-7; CDR3aa: CASSQTGRTLSYEQYF
d_gene: TRBD1; v_gene: TRBV7-7; j_gene: TRBJ2-5; CDR3aa: CASSQGGYRETQYF
d_gene: .; v_gene: TRBV20-1; j_gene: TRBJ1-5; CDR3aa: CSARDGGVYSNQPQHF
d_gene: .; v_gene: TRBV5-4; j_gene: TRBJ2-3; CDR3aa: CASNPSRGDTQYF
d_gene: TRBD2; v_gene: TRBV7-9; j_gene: TRBJ2-1; CDR3aa: CASSPRLAEGKSYNEQFF
d_gene: TRBD2; v_gene: TRBV29-1; j_gene: TRBJ2-1; CDR3aa: CSSKREMLANEQFF
d_gene: .; v_gene: TRBV5-5; j_gene: TRBJ1-2; CDR3aa: CASSPGLGANYGYTF
d_gene: .; v_gene: TRBV9; j_gene: TRBJ2-7; CDR3aa: CASSVLRDSYEQYF
d_gene: .; v_gene: TRBV20-1; j_gene: TRBJ1-6; CDR3aa: CSASEQGRRLHF
d_gene: .; v_gene: TRBV15; j_gene: TRBJ1-2; CDR3aa: CATSRDRVNIYGYTF
d_gene: .; v_gene: TRBV11-2; j_gene: TRBJ2-5; CDR3aa: CASSSTHGTQETQYF
d_gene: TRBD1; v_gene: TRBV6-5; j_gene: TRBJ1-6; CDR3aa: CASSYYRGYGSPLHF
d_gene: TRBD2; v_gene: TRBV3-1; j_gene: TRBJ2-1; CDR3aa: CASSQVTGEGEQFF
d_gene: .; v_gene: TRBV7-2; j_gene: TRBJ2-7; CDR3aa: CASSLGDSSSYEQYF
d_gene: .; v_gene: TRBV10-2; j_gene: TRBJ1-1; CDR3aa: CASSEVERNTEAFF
d_gene: TRBD1; v_gene: TRBV18; j_gene: TRBJ1-2; CDR3aa: CASSLTDRGKNGYTF
d_gene: .; v_gene: TRBV27; j_gene: TRBJ2-3; CDR3aa: CASSLRHTDTQYF
d_gene: .; v_gene: TRBV7-2; j_gene: TRBJ2-7; CDR3aa: CASSARPDSREQYF
d_gene: .; v_gene: TRBV20-1; j_gene: TRBJ2-3; CDR3aa: CSAKKDSTDTQYF
d_gene: TRBD1; v_gene: TRBV12-3/TRBV12-4; j_gene: TRBJ2-7; CDR3aa: CASSLSMGQGTHEQYF
d_gene: .; v_gene: TRBV28; j_gene: TRBJ2-5; CDR3aa: CASKGAGVETQYF
d_gene: .; v_gene: TRBV9; j_gene: TRBJ2-3; CDR3aa: CASSEGGGRGTDTQYF
d_gene: .; v_gene: TRBV6-6; j_gene: TRBJ1-2; CDR3aa: CATLEGAKLGYTF
d_gene: .; v_gene: TRBV4-1; j_gene: TRBJ1-5; CDR3aa: CASSPLGERLNQPQHF
d_gene: .; v_gene: TRBV4-1; j_gene: TRBJ2-3; CDR3aa: CASSPTHSQSDTQYF
d_gene: .; v_gene: TRBV4-1; j_gene: TRBJ2-7; CDR3aa: CASSLGRSSYEQYF
d_gene: .; v_gene: TRBV28; j_gene: TRBJ2-7; CDR3aa: CASSELGEQYF
d_gene: .; v_gene: TRBV12-3/TRBV12-4; j_gene: TRBJ1-2; CDR3aa: CASSFRGRGYTF
d_gene: .; v_gene: TRBV30; j_gene: TRBJ2-7; CDR3aa: CAWSVGGATYEQYF
d_gene: .; v_gene: TRBV5-1; j_gene: TRBJ2-7; CDR3aa: CASSFTGHIFGEQYF
d_gene: .; v_gene: TRBV7-2; j_gene: TRBJ2-7; CDR3aa: CASSLALSPYEQYF